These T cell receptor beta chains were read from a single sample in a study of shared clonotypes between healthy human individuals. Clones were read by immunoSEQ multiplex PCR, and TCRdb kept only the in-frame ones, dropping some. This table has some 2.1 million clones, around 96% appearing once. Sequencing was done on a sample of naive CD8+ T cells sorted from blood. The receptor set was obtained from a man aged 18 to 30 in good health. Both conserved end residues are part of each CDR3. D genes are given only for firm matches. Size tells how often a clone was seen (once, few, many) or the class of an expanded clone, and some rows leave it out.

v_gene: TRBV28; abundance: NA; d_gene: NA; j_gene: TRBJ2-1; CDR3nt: TGTGCCAGCAGTTCCCGGGACCACTACAATGAGCAGTTCTTC; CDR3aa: CASSSRDHYNEQFF
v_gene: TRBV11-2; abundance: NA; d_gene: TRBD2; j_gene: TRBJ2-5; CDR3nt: TGTGCCAGCAGCCAAGGACTAGCGGGAGGACAAGAGACCCAGTACTTC; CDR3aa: CASSQGLAGGQETQYF
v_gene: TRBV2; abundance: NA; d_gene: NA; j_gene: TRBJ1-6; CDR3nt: TGTGCCAGCAGTGTTAGAAATTCACCCCTCCACTTT; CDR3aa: CASSVRNSPLHF
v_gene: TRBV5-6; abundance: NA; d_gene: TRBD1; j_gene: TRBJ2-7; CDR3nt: TGTGCCAGCAGTAAAGAGACAGGGTCCGGCGAGCAGTACTTC; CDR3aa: CASSKETGSGEQYF
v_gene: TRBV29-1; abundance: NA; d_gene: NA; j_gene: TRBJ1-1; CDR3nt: TGCAGCGTTGAGGGGATGGGGAGGAACACTGAAGCTTTCTTT; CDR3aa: CSVEGMGRNTEAFF
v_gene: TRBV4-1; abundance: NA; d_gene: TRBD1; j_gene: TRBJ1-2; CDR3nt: TGCGCCAGCAGCCAAGCAGGGGGGGGGAACTATGGCTACACCTTC; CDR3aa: CASSQAGGGNYGYTF
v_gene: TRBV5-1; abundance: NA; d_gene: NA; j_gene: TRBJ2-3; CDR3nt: TGCGCCAGCAGCTTGGGGCCGGAGGGGACGGATACGCAGTATTTT; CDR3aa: CASSLGPEGTDTQYF
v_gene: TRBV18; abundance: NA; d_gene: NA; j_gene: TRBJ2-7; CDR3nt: TGTGCCAGCTCACCCCGGGACGGACCCTACGAGCAGTACTTC; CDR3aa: CASSPRDGPYEQYF
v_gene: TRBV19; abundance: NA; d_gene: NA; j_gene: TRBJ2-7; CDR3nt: TGTGCCAGTAGCGATCACTACGAGCAGTACTTC; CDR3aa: CASSDHYEQYF
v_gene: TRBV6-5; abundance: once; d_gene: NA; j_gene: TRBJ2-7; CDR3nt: TGTGCCAGCAGTTTGGGCAGGGGTTACTACGAGCAGTACTTC; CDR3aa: CASSLGRGYYEQYF
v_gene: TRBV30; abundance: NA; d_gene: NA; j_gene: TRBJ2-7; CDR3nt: TGTGCCTGGAGTGAAGCGTACGAGCAGTACTTC; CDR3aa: CAWSEAYEQYF
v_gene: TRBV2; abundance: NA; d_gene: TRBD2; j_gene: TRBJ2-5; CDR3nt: TGTGCCAGCAGTGATGGAGCGGGGGGGATCGGAGAGACCCAGTACTTC; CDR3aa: CASSDGAGGIGETQYF
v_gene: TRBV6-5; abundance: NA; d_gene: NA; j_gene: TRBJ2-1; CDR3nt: TGTGCCAGCAGCCTCGACAATCTGGGATACAATGAGCAGTTCTTC; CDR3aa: CASSLDNLGYNEQFF
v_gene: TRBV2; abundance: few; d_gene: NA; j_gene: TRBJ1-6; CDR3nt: TGTGCCAGCAGTGAAGTTGCGGGGTTCAAGTCACCCCTCCACTTT; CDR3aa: CASSEVAGFKSPLHF
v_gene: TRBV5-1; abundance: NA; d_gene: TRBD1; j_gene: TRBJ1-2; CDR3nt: TGCGCCAGCAGCTCCCCCGGGACAGGGGAGCCTAACGAAGGGGGCTACACCTTC; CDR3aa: CASSSPGTGEPNEGGYTF
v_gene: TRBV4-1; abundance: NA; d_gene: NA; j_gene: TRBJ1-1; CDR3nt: TGCGCCAGCAGCTCGTCAAGGGGGACTGAAGCTTTCTTT; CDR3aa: CASSSSRGTEAFF
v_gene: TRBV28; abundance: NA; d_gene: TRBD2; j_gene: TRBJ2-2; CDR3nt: TGTGCCAGCAGTTTAGCTAGCGGGGGGATGAGGGAGCTGTTTTTT; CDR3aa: CASSLASGGMRELFF
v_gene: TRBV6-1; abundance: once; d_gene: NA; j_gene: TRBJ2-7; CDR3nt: TGTGCCAGCAGTGAAAGAGGACCCTACGAGCAGTACTTC; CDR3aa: CASSERGPYEQYF
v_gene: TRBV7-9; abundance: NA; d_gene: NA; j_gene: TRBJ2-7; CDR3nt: TGTGCCAGCAGCTTGGACTTTTCGGGCGAGCAGTACTTC; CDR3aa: CASSLDFSGEQYF
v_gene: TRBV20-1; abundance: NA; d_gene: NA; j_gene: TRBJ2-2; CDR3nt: TGCAGTGCTCCTACTTCCGGGGAGCTGTTTTTT; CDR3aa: CSAPTSGELFF
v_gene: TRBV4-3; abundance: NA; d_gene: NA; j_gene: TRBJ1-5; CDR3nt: TGCGCCAGCAGCCAAGATTGGTCCCAGCCCCAGCATTTT; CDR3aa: CASSQDWSQPQHF
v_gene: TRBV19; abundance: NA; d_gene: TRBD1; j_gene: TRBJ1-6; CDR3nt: TGTGCCAGAGAACCCCGAATCGACAGGGGGAATTCACCCCTCCACTTT; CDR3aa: CAREPRIDRGNSPLHF
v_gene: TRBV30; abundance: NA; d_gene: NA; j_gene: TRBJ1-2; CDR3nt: TGTGCCTCCCGAAGGGAGGGGGACTATGGCTACACCTTC; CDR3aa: CASRREGDYGYTF
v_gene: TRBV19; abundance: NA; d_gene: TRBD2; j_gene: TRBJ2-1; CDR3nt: TGTGCCAGTAGTATAACAATCCCGGGACTAGCCTCCTACAATGAGCAGTTCTTC; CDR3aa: CASSITIPGLASYNEQFF
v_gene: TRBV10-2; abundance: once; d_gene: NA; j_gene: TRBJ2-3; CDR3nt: TGCGCCAGCGGCACAGGAGGAGATACGCAGTATTTT; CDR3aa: CASGTGGDTQYF
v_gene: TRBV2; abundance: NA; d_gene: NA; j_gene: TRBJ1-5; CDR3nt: TGTGCCAGCGGATCTCAGGGGTCTCAGCCCCAGCATTTT; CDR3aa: CASGSQGSQPQHF
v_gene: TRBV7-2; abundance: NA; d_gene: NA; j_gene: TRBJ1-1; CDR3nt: TGTGCCAGCAGCCCCCCTCCCTCGGGCACTGAAGCTTTCTTT; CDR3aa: CASSPPPSGTEAFF
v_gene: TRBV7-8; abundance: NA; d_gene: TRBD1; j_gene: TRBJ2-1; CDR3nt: TGTGCCAGCAGCTCTAAAACAGGGGGTCCCTCGGACAATGAGCAGTTCTTC; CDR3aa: CASSSKTGGPSDNEQFF
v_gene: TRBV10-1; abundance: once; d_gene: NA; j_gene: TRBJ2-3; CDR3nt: TGCGCCAGCAGTGAGGTCCCTACGGATACGCAGTATTTT; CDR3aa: CASSEVPTDTQYF
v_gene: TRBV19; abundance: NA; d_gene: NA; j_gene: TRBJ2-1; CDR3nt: TGTGCCAGTAACCGTCCAGGGGCAGAAAATGAGCAGTTCTTC; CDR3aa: CASNRPGAENEQFF
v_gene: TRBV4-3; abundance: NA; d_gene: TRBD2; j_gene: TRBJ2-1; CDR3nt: TGCGCCAGCAGCCAGGGCGCAGAGCGGGAGGGTGAGCAGTTCTTC; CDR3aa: CASSQGAEREGEQFF
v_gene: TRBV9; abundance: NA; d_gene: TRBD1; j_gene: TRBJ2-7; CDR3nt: TGTGCCAGCAGCGCAGGACAGGGAGGTTACGAGCAGTACTTC; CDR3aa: CASSAGQGGYEQYF
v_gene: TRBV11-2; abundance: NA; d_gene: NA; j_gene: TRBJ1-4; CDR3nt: TGTGCCAGCAGCTTAGGGGCAGGTGGGGAAAAACTGTTTTTT; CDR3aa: CASSLGAGGEKLFF
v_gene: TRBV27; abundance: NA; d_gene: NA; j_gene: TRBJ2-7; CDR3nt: TGTGCCAGCAGTTTACTCCAGAACTCCTACGAGCAGTACTTC; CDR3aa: CASSLLQNSYEQYF
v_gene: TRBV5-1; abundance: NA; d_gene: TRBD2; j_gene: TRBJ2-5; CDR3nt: TGCGCCAGCGGCTTCAGAGCGGGGGTCCAAGAGACCCAGTACTTC; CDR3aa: CASGFRAGVQETQYF
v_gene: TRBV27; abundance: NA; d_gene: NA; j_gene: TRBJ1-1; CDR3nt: TGTGCCAGCAGTTTGTACAGGAACACTGAAGCTTTCTTT; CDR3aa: CASSLYRNTEAFF
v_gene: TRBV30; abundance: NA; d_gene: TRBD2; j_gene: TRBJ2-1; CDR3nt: TGTGCCTGGAGTGTTGAAGCGGGAGGGCACAATGAGCAGTTCTTC; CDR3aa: CAWSVEAGGHNEQFF
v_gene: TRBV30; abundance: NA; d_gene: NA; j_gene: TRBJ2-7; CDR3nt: TGTGCCTGGAGAGATGTTTACGAGCAGTACTTC; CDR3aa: CAWRDVYEQYF
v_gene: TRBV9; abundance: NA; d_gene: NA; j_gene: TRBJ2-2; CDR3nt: TGTGCCAGCAGCGTGACTAGTGCCGGGGAGCTGTTTTTT; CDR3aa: CASSVTSAGELFF
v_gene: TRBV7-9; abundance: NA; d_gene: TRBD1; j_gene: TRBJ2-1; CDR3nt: TGTGCCAGCAGCCTGGACAGGGGGGACCGGGGGTACTCGAACAATGAGCAGTTCTTC; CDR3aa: CASSLDRGDRGYSNNEQFF
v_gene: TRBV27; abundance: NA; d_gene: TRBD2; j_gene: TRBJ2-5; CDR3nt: TGTGCCAGCAGTTTATATAGAGCGGGGGGACAAGAGACCCAGTACTTC; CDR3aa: CASSLYRAGGQETQYF